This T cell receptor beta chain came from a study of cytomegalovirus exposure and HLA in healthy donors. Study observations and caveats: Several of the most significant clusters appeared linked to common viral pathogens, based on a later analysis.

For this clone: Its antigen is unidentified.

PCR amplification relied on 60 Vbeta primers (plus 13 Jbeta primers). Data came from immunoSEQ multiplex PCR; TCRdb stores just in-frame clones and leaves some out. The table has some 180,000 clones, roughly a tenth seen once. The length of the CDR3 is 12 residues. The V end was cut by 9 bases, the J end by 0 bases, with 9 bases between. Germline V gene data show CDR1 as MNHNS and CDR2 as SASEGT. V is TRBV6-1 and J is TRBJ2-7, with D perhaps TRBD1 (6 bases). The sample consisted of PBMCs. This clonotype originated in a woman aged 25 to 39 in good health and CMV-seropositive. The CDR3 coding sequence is TGTGCCAGTGTGGACAGCTCCTACGAGCAGTACTTC. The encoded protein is CASVDSSYEQYF.